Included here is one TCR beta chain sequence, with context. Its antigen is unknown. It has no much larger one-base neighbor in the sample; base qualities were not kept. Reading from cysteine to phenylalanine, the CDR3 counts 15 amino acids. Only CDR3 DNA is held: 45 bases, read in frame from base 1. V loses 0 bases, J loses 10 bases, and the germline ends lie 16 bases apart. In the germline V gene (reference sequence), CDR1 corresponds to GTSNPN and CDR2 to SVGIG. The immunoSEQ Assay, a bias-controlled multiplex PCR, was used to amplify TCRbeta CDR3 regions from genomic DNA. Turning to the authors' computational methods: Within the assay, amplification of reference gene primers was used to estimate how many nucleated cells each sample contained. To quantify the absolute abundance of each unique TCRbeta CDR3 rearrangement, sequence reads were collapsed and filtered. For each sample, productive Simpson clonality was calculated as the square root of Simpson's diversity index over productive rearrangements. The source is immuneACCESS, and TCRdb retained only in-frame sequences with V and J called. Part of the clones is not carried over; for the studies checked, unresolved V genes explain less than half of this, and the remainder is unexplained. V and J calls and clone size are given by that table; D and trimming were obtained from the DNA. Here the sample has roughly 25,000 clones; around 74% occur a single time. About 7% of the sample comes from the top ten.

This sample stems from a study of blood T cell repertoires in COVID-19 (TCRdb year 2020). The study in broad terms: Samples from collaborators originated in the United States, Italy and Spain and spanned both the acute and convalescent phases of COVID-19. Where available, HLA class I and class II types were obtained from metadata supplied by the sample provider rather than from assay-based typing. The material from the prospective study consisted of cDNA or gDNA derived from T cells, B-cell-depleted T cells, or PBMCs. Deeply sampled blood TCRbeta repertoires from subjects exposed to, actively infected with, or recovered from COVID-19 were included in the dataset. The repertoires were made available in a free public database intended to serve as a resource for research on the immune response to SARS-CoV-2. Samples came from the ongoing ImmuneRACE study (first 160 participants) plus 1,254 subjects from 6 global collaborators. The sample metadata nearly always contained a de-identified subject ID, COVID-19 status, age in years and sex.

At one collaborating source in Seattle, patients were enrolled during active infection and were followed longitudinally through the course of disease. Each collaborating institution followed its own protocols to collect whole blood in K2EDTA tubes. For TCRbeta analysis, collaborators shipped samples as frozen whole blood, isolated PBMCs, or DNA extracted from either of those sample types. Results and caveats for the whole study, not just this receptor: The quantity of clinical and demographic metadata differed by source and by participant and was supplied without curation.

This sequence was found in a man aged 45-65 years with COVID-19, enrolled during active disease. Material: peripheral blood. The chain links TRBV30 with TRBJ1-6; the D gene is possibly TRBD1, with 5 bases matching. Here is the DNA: TGTGCCTGGAGTGTGCAGGGCTCCGGACGGTCACCCCTCCACTTT. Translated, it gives CAWSVQGSGRSPLHF.